Sequencing of this T cell receptor beta chain was carried out in a study of T cell responses to AZD1222 COVID-19 vaccine. Germline V CDR1 and CDR2: MGHRA, YSYEKL. There are 13 residues in the CDR3. Trimming shortened V by 1 base and J by 4 bases, and 7 bases separated the two germline ends. Produced via immunoSEQ multiplex PCR; TCRdb's table is partial and in-frame only. The table includes more than 150,000 clones, less than 95% detected once. Study-wide findings and caveats: Spike-spanning, vaccine-associated CD4 TCRs were dominant at 160-218 and 743-854. Donors were mostly white British, more females; clonal diversity possibly underestimated.

This clone was counted a few times. The antigen remains unidentified. The chain employs TRBV4-1 and TRBJ1-2, with D tentatively TRBD1 (5 bases). The material sequenced was peripheral blood, taken on day 0 of AZD1222 vaccination. This TCR was recovered from an adult in good health. The DNA for the CDR3 is TGCGCCAGCAGCCAAGCAGGGTCCTATGGCTACACCTTC. Residues: CASSQAGSYGYTF.